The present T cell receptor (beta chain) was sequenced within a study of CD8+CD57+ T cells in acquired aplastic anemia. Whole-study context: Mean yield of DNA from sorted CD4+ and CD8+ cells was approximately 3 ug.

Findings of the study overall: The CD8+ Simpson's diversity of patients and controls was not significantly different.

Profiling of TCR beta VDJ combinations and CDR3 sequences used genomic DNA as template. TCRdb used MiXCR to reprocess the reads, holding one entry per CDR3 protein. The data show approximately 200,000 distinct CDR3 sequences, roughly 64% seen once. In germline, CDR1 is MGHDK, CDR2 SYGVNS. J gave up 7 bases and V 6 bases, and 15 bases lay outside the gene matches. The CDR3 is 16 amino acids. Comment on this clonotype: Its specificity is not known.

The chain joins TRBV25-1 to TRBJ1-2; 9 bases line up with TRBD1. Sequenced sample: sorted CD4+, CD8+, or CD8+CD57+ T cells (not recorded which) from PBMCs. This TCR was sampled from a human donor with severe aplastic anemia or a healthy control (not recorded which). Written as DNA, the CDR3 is TGTGCCAGCAGACCGGACAGGGGACTCCCTTTTGGTGGCTACACCTTC. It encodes CASRPDRGLPFGGYTF.